Each of the 30 T cell receptor beta chains below was sequenced from the same sample in a study of identical twins. TCRdb analysed the 5' RACE reads with MiXCR anew, one entry per CDR3 protein. This table has about 240,000 distinct CDR3 sequences, about 13% appearing once. This same sample was also part of a study on yellow fever vaccine responses in identical twins.

Sequences were obtained from memory (CD45RO+) T cells sorted from blood. These receptors all stem from a woman aged 18-29 years in good health.

CDR3 nucleotides: TGTGCCACCGCGAGCGGGAGGGATACGCAGTATTTT. Its protein is CATASGRDTQYF. The chain links TRBV15 to TRBJ2-3; 9 bases map to TRBD2. The junction had 3 bases not matched to a gene; V was cut back by 8 bases and J by 6 bases. The CDR3 has 12 residues. Germline V CDR1 and CDR2: LNHNV, YYDKDF (reference sequence).

In this sample, this clonotype turned up a few times. The chain is built from TRBV28 and TRBJ2-3; 8 bases align to TRBD1. The CDR3 covers 16 residues. Per the germline V gene, CDR1 is MDHEN and CDR2 is SYDVKM. With V trimmed by 5 bases and J by 0 bases, 7 bases remained unmatched. CDR3 residues: CASSQPGGRSTDTQYF. The CDR3, as DNA: TGTGCCAGCAGTCAACCAGGGGGCAGAAGCACAGATACGCAGTATTTT.

This clonotype was detected only a few times. The gene calls are TRBV12-3 or TRBV12-4 and TRBJ2-1, with D perhaps matching TRBD2 (6 bases). There are 12 residues in the CDR3. Trimming left V 5 bases short and J 10 bases short, with 12 bases between. CDR3 loop: CASSGHGLEQFF. The CDR3 coding sequence is TGTGCCAGCAGTGGACATGGACTAGAGCAGTTCTTC.

CDR3 nucleotides: TGTGCCAGCAGCGACGGTGGGGGGGATGGCGAGACCCAGTACTTC. Its protein is CASSDGGGDGETQYF. The rearrangement links TRBV2 to TRBJ2-5, with TRBD2 matching over 7 bases. Germline V gene data show CDR1 as SNHLY and CDR2 as FYNNEI. V shed 6 bases and J 5 bases; nucleotides not matched to a gene: 12. CDR3 length equals 15 residues. The full variable domain, with the rest looked up from reference TRBV2 and TRBJ2-5, is EPEVTQTPSHQVTQMGQEVILRCVPISNHLYFYWYRQILGQKVEFLVSFYNNEISEKSEIFDDQFSVERPDGSNFTLKIRSTKLEDSAMYFCASSDGGGDGETQYFGPGTRLLVL.

This clonotype was found a few times. This chain connects TRBV28 to TRBJ2-1; possible D gene TRBD1, 6 bases. Trimming removed 3 bases at V and 9 bases at J, with 21 bases between. Per germline, CDR1 MDHEN and CDR2 SYDVKM. This CDR3 contains 16 residues. CDR3 nucleotides: TGTGCCAGCAGTTTGCGTAAGACAGGAACCGTCTCTGAGCAGTTCTTC. Translation: CASSLRKTGTVSEQFF.

This clonotype has only a few counts. The chain links TRBV18 to TRBJ2-5; 7 nucleotides line up with TRBD2. Unmatched junction bases numbered 4, after V lost 2 bases and J lost 1 base. The CDR3 contains 15 residues. The germline gives CDR1 KGHSH, CDR2 LQKENI. The CDR3 here is CASSPSGAFQETQYF. The CDR3 DNA reads as TGTGCCAGCTCACCAAGCGGGGCCTTCCAAGAGACCCAGTACTTC.

The sample holds a few counts of this clonotype. The V gene is TRBV2, the J gene TRBJ2-1, with a possible D match to TRBD2 (6 bases). Trimming took off 6 bases at V and 9 bases at J, with 15 bases between the two ends. The CDR3 length is 13 residues. Germline assignment: CDR1 SNHLY and CDR2 FYNNEI. The CDR3 bases are TGTGCCAGCAGAGGAGGGAGAATCCCTGAGCAGTTCTTC. Amino acids: CASRGGRIPEQFF.

The CDR3: CATSDADGGGNEQFF. In nucleotides, the CDR3 is TGTGCCACCAGTGATGCCGACGGGGGGGGCAATGAGCAGTTCTTC. The gene calls are TRBV24-1 and TRBJ2-1; TRBD2 matches at 8 bases. V was pared by 3 bases and J by 6 bases, with 6 bases of the junction left unmatched. The length of the CDR3 is 15 residues. The germline gives CDR1 KGHDR, CDR2 SFDVKD.

The V and J genes are TRBV6-5 and TRBJ2-7, with TRBD1 as a possible D gene (6 bases). V was trimmed by 6 bases and J by 6 bases, leaving 12 bases between them. Germline V gene sequence: CDR1 MNHEY, CDR2 SVGAGI. The CDR3 spans 12 residues. The CDR3 DNA sequence: TGTGCCAGCAGGAATACAGGGAGCGAGCAGTACTTC. Protein sequence: CASRNTGSEQYF.

This chain links TRBV20-1 with TRBJ1-1; D gene ambiguous. Trimming took off 2 bases at V and 1 base at J, with 8 bases between the two ends. CDR1 and CDR2 from the germline V gene are DFQATT and SNEGSKA (reference sequence). CDR3 length equals 13 residues. The CDR3 DNA reads as TGCAGTGCTAGATCGACACAGAACACTGAAGCTTTCTTT. Translating gives CSARSTQNTEAFF.

This rearrangement joins TRBV7-9 to TRBJ2-3; D is unclear. V lost 2 bases and J lost 4, with 4 bases in between. The germline V gene encodes CDR1 SEHNR and CDR2 FQNEAQ (reference sequence). This CDR3 comprises 12 residues. Here the CDR3 reads CASSLSPDTQYF. In DNA, the CDR3 is TGTGCCAGCAGCTTAAGTCCAGATACGCAGTATTTT.

V and J are TRBV15 and TRBJ2-7; the match to TRBD1 covers 10 bases. With 1 base clipped from V and 2 bases from J, the junction kept 5 bases outside the gene matches. Germline-derived CDR1 and CDR2 are LNHNV and YYDKDF (reference sequence). This CDR3 contains 16 residues. DNA for the CDR3: TGTGCCACCAGCAGAGCGGACAGGGGGGCACCCTACGAGCAGTACTTC. Its protein is CATSRADRGAPYEQYF.

This sequence joins TRBV12-3 or TRBV12-4 and TRBJ1-4, with a weak D call TRBD1 (6 bases). The V and J ends lost 3 bases and 8 bases respectively, with 13 bases between them. The CDR3 runs to 14 residues. The CDR3 reads CASSFGQKREKLFF. The CDR3 region has the DNA TGTGCCAGCAGTTTCGGACAGAAACGGGAAAAACTGTTTTTT.

This clonotype occurred a few times. The chain combines TRBV12-3 or TRBV12-4 with TRBJ2-5; maybe TRBD1 (6 bases). The CDR3 is 14 residues long. Trimming removed 4 bases from V and 5 bases from J, with 14 bases in between. The CDR3 protein is CASSSQGRTETQYF. The DNA of the CDR3 is TGTGCCAGCAGTTCGCAGGGGCGCACGGAGACCCAGTACTTC.

This clonotype has just a few counts. V and J are TRBV24-1 and TRBJ2-3, with D possibly matching TRBD1 (6 bases). V was pared by 4 bases and J by 5 bases, with 15 bases between. The CDR3 consists of 15 residues. CDR1 is KGHDR, CDR2 SFDVKD, per germline. The CDR3 loop is CATSDPERQVDTQYF. The DNA of the CDR3 is TGTGCCACCAGTGACCCCGAACGACAGGTAGATACGCAGTATTTT.

The chain employs TRBV28 and TRBJ1-2; tentatively, D is TRBD1 (6 bases). Germline V gene data show CDR1 as MDHEN and CDR2 as SYDVKM. V was shortened by 8 bases and J by 4 bases, with 17 bases between the two germline ends. The CDR3 spans 14 residues. The CDR3 loop reads CASARGGGAYGYTF. In nucleotides, the CDR3 is TGTGCCAGCGCCCGGGGCGGGGGCGCCTATGGCTACACCTTC.

This clonotype came up many times. This chain links TRBV12-3 or TRBV12-4 with TRBJ2-7; weak D call: TRBD1 (5 bases). The ends were cut back, 6 bases at V and 1 base at J, with 16 bases in the middle. The CDR3 runs to 15 residues. CDR3 DNA sequence: TGTGCCAGCAGGACAAGTAGGGGCACATCCTACGAGCAGTACTTC. It encodes CASRTSRGTSYEQYF.

The table lists this clonotype with a few counts. The chain employs TRBV13 and TRBJ2-1; 7 bases match TRBD2. The junction had 7 bases not matched to a gene; V was cut back by 3 bases and J by 5 bases. The CDR3 is 15 amino acids. Germline values: CDR1 PRHDT, CDR2 FYEKMQ (reference sequence). The CDR3 bases are TGTGCCAGCAGCTTGAAGCCTAGCGGAAACAATGAGCAGTTCTTC. The encoded protein is CASSLKPSGNNEQFF.

The chain combines TRBV7-2 with TRBJ2-2, with D tentatively TRBD2 (6 bases). The V end lost 1 base, the J end lost 2 bases, and 11 bases lay between the germline ends. CDR1 and CDR2 from the germline V gene are SGHTA and FQGNSA. The CDR3 totals 16 residues. CDR3 amino acids: CASSLGGLANTGELFF. In nucleotides, the CDR3 is TGTGCCAGCAGCTTAGGGGGACTGGCAAACACCGGGGAGCTGTTTTTT.

This clonotype was observed a few times. V usage is TRBV20-1 and J usage is TRBJ2-7; perhaps D is TRBD1 or TRBD2 (7 bases each). CDR1 is DFQATT and CDR2 is SNEGSKA in the germline V gene (reference sequence). V lost 1 base to trimming and J lost 0 bases, with 28 bases between them. The CDR3 is 20 residues long. CDR3 region: CSARAPKGQEGGYSSYEQYF. The DNA of the CDR3 is TGCAGTGCTAGAGCTCCGAAAGGACAGGAGGGGGGGTATTCCTCCTACGAGCAGTACTTC.

This clonotype was observed a few times. The rearrangement links TRBV11-2 to TRBJ2-2; TRBD2 matches at 14 bases. CDR1 is SGHAT and CDR2 is FQNNGV in the germline V gene. The CDR3 is 18 amino acids. The ends lost 1 base at V and 4 bases at J; junction bases unmatched: 5. Here the CDR3 DNA reads TGTGCCAGCAGCTTAGTGGGACTAGCGGGAGACAGCACCGGGGAGCTGTTTTTT. As protein: CASSLVGLAGDSTGELFF.

The genes are TRBV6-1 and TRBJ2-7; TRBD1 matches at 9 bases. J was trimmed by 5 bases and V by 8 bases; bases with no gene match: 13. Germline CDR1 MNHNS, CDR2 SASEGT. The CDR3 length is 15 residues. CDR3 residues: CASGLTRDRVHEQYF. DNA of the CDR3: TGTGCCAGCGGCCTAACCCGGGACAGGGTCCACGAGCAGTACTTC.

The rearrangement joins TRBV5-1 to TRBJ2-7; D unresolved. V gave up 0 bases and J gave up 0 bases, with 10 bases separating them. The CDR3 has 15 amino acids. CDR1 SGHRS and CDR2 YFSETQ come from the germline V gene. The DNA for the CDR3 is TGCGCCAGCAGCTTGGAGCCATTGAGCTCCTACGAGCAGTACTTC. Protein sequence: CASSLEPLSSYEQYF.

This clonotype appeared a few times. The chain uses TRBV12-3 or TRBV12-4 and TRBJ2-2; D unclear. V was trimmed by 4 bases and J by 3 bases, leaving 6 bases between them. This CDR3 contains 13 residues. In DNA, the CDR3 is TGTGCCAGCAGTTCAACACACACCGGGGAGCTGTTTTTT. It specifies CASSSTHTGELFF.

J is TRBJ2-7 and V is TRBV4-1; D call uncertain. The germline CDR1 and CDR2 sequences are MGHRA and YSYEKL. The V end lost 1 base, the J end lost 6 bases, and 7 bases lay between the germline ends. This CDR3 has 12 amino acids. The CDR3: CASSQAMGEQYF. CDR3 bases: TGCGCCAGCAGCCAAGCCATGGGCGAGCAGTACTTC.

This clonotype was recorded many times. CDR3 loop: CAISPLLAGGLYEQYF. The DNA for the CDR3 is TGTGCCATCAGTCCCCTTCTAGCGGGAGGTCTCTACGAGCAGTACTTC. The chain recombines TRBV10-3 with TRBJ2-7; 11 nucleotides agree with TRBD2. The CDR3 is 16 residues long. The ends lost 5 bases at V and 3 bases at J; junction bases unmatched: 9. The germline gives CDR1 ENHRY, CDR2 SYGVKD.

The rearrangement uses TRBV20-1 and TRBJ2-5, with D uncertain. CDR3 length equals 12 residues. Trimming removed 2 bases at V and 4 bases at J, with 8 bases between. Looked up from germline, CDR1 is DFQATT and CDR2 is SNEGSKA (reference sequence). CDR3 coding DNA: TGCAGTGCTAGAAACTGGGGAGAGACCCAGTACTTC. Its protein is CSARNWGETQYF.

The gene calls are TRBV20-1 and TRBJ2-1; 7 nucleotides match TRBD2. This CDR3 has 16 residues. Trimming at V came to 3 bases and at J to 2 bases, leaving 10 bases not matched to a gene. Germline V CDR1 and CDR2: DFQATT, SNEGSKA (reference sequence). CDR3 DNA: TGCAGTGCTAGCAGACCACTAGCGTCGGCCTACAATGAGCAGTTCTTC. Its protein is CSASRPLASAYNEQFF.

In this sample, this clonotype turned up many times. The chain links TRBV11-2 to TRBJ2-1; the D is unclear. CDR1 and CDR2 (germline): SGHAT, FQNNGV. V was pared by 2 bases and J by 4 bases, with 18 bases between. The CDR3 covers 17 residues. CDR3: CASSLFPTGQPYNEQFF. Written as DNA, the CDR3 is TGTGCCAGCAGCTTATTCCCCACTGGGCAGCCGTACAATGAGCAGTTCTTC.

In its sample, this clonotype was seen a few times. The rearrangement links TRBV20-1 to TRBJ1-6; no definite D call. The germline CDR1 and CDR2 sequences are DFQATT and SNEGSKA (reference sequence). The ends were cut back, 0 bases at V and 3 bases at J, with 12 bases in the middle. This CDR3 has 16 residues. As DNA, the CDR3 is TGCAGTGCTAGAGATTACGGAGGGAGCTATAATTCACCCCTCCACTTT. Protein product: CSARDYGGSYNSPLHF.